These 32 T cell receptor beta chains were sequenced from one sample in a study of blood T cell repertoires in COVID-19. Assay: immunoSEQ multiplex PCR; the TCRdb copy retains only in-frame clones and omits some. Altogether tens of thousands of clones are present, roughly 91% being singletons, with the ten largest covering 2.5% to 4%. Sequencing was performed on peripheral blood. The receptors stem from a human donor in a cohort sampled during active COVID-19.

This chain connects TRBV7-3 to TRBJ2-1, with 13 positions matching TRBD2. The junction had 6 bases not matched to a gene; V was cut back by 1 base and J by 9 bases. CDR3 size: 16 residues. Germline V CDR1 and CDR2: SGHTA, FQGTGA. CDR3 sequence: CASSLRGLAGRSEQFF. For the CDR3, the DNA is TGTGCCAGCAGCTTAAGGGGACTAGCGGGACGGAGTGAGCAGTTCTTC.

The chain employs TRBV20-1 and TRBJ2-7, with D maybe TRBD2 (5 bases). The germline CDR1 and CDR2 sequences are DFQATT and SNEGSKA (reference sequence). This CDR3 is built from 11 residues. V dropped 8 bases and J dropped 2 bases, with 10 bases sitting between them. CDR3 DNA: TGCAGTTTTCGGGATGCCTACGAGCAGTACTTC. Translating it yields CSFRDAYEQYF.

This sequence joins TRBV19 and TRBJ1-3; a possible D gene is TRBD1 (6 bases). Germline V lookup: CDR1 LNHDA, CDR2 SQIVND (reference sequence). The CDR3 is 12 residues long. Trimming stripped 9 bases from V and 4 bases from J, with 10 bases between. CDR3 protein: CASEQGGNTIYF. CDR3 in DNA: TGTGCCAGCGAACAGGGAGGAAACACCATATATTTT.

This chain joins TRBV5-4 and TRBJ2-7, with 8 bases aligning to TRBD1. CDR1 SGHNT and CDR2 YYREEE come from the germline V gene (reference sequence). The CDR3 is 15 residues long. V was clipped by 4 bases and J by 0 bases; unmatched bases: 6. CDR3 sequence reads: CASSPRQGNSYEQYF. The DNA of the CDR3 is TGTGCCAGCAGCCCTCGACAGGGGAACTCCTACGAGCAGTACTTC. Variable domain in full (rest from reference TRBV5-4 and TRBJ2-7): ETGVTQSPTHLIKTRGQQVTLRCSSQSGHNTVSWYQQALGQGPQFIFQYYREEENGRGNFPPRFSGLQFPNYSSELNVNALELDDSALYLCASSPRQGNSYEQYFGPGTRLTVT.

The chain has TRBV6-4 and TRBJ2-5; D ambiguous. The V gene's germline CDR1 is MRHNA and CDR2 SNTAGT. This CDR3 contains 17 residues. V was trimmed by 2 bases and J by 1 base, leaving 17 bases between them. This CDR3 is CASSDTPVYASQETQYF. CDR3 nucleotide sequence: TGTGCCAGCAGTGACACTCCCGTTTATGCTAGCCAAGAGACCCAGTACTTC.

There are a few counts of this clone. For the CDR3, the DNA is TGTGCCAGCAGCTTAGTAGGACTCGCGTCAGACGGCTACACCTTC. Translating it yields CASSLVGLASDGYTF. J is TRBJ1-2 and V is TRBV7-9; D not resolved. V was clipped by 1 base and J by 8 bases, with 17 bases between them. CDR1 and CDR2 from the germline V gene are SEHNR and FQNEAQ (reference sequence). The CDR3 has 15 amino acids. The full variable domain, completed using reference TRBV7-9 and TRBJ1-2, is DTGVSQNPRHKITKRGQNVTFRCDPISEHNRLYWYRQTLGQGPEFLTYFQNEAQLEKSRLLSDRFSAERPKGSFSTLEIQRTEQGDSAMYLCASSLVGLASDGYTFGSGTRLTVV.

The chain links TRBV6-6 to TRBJ2-1; D is unresolved. This CDR3 contains 12 residues. In germline, CDR1 is MNHNY, CDR2 SVGAGI (reference sequence). Trimming pared 4 bases from V and 9 bases from J, leaving 10 bases between. Here the CDR3 reads CASSLEIGEQFF. In DNA form, the CDR3 reads TGTGCCAGCAGTTTGGAGATAGGTGAGCAGTTCTTC.

J is TRBJ2-7 and V is TRBV30; 7 nucleotides align to TRBD2. Per germline, CDR1 GTSNPN and CDR2 SVGIG (reference sequence). The CDR3 has 11 residues. The V gene end was trimmed by 5 bases and the J gene end by 4 bases; junction bases not matched to a gene: 2. This CDR3 is CAWGSGYEQYF. As DNA, the CDR3 is TGTGCCTGGGGTAGCGGGTACGAGCAGTACTTC.

The rearrangement uses TRBV5-1 and TRBJ2-3, with D possibly being TRBD2 (5 bases). V shed 0 bases and J shed 2 bases, with 13 bases lying between them. Germline V CDR1 and CDR2: SGHRS, YFSETQ. The CDR3 is 16 amino acids. CDR3: CASSLGVRGNTDTQYF. The CDR3 nucleotides read TGCGCCAGCAGCTTGGGGGTACGGGGTAACACAGATACGCAGTATTTT.

This clone was seen a few times. V gene TRBV14 combines with J gene TRBJ2-7; possibly TRBD2 for D (6 bases). In germline, CDR1 is SGHDN, CDR2 FVKESK. The CDR3 consists of 12 residues. V shed 5 bases and J shed 4 bases, with 9 bases lying between them. Here the CDR3 reads CASSIGTYEQYF. CDR3 nucleotides: TGTGCCAGCAGCATAGGGACTTACGAGCAGTACTTC.

V and J are TRBV28 and TRBJ1-1; 7 positions match TRBD1. Germline V gene sequence: CDR1 MDHEN, CDR2 SYDVKM. This CDR3 is 15 amino acids long. J was trimmed by 4 bases and V by 5 bases; bases with no gene match: 10. The DNA for the CDR3 is TGTGCCAGCAGTGAATTCACAGGGGTGAGCACTGAAGCTTTCTTT. As protein: CASSEFTGVSTEAFF.

V gene TRBV19 combines with J gene TRBJ2-1; tentatively, D is TRBD2 (6 bases). The ends were cut back, 6 bases at V and 7 bases at J, with 19 bases in the middle. The germline V gene has CDR1 LNHDA and CDR2 SQIVND (reference sequence). This CDR3 contains 15 residues. The CDR3 DNA reads as TGTGCCAGTAGCCTAGCTTCGGGAGCAAGGAATGAGCAGTTCTTC. This gives the protein CASSLASGARNEQFF.

The rearrangement uses TRBV19 and TRBJ1-5, with 12 positions matching TRBD1. Germline V gene data show CDR1 as LNHDA and CDR2 as SQIVND (reference sequence). V shed 3 bases and J 6 bases; nucleotides not matched to a gene: 12. CDR3 length equals 18 residues. CDR3 in DNA: TGTGCCAGTAGTATGAAAACCGGGACAGGGGGCGCGCGTCAGCCCCAGCATTTT. Amino acid sequence: CASSMKTGTGGARQPQHF.

J is TRBJ2-2 and V is TRBV7-9; 9 nucleotides match TRBD1. The ends lost 6 bases at V and 2 bases at J; junction bases unmatched: 4. The CDR3 extends over 15 amino acids. Per the germline V gene, CDR1 is SEHNR and CDR2 is FQNEAQ (reference sequence). The CDR3 loop is CASSRTGDNTGELFF. The CDR3, as DNA: TGTGCCAGCAGTCGGACAGGGGATAACACCGGGGAGCTGTTTTTT.

V gene TRBV28 combines with J gene TRBJ2-1; TRBD1 might be the D (6 bases). Trimming stripped 6 bases from V and 15 bases from J, with 15 bases between. The CDR3 is 11 amino acids. Germline CDR1 MDHEN, CDR2 SYDVKM. DNA of the CDR3: TGTGCCAGCAGCCGTACAGGGTTGGGGTTCTTC. Amino acid sequence: CASSRTGLGFF.

The V gene is TRBV7-7, the J gene TRBJ2-7; D perhaps matches TRBD1 (6 bases). Germline CDR1 reads SSHAT; CDR2 reads FNYEAQ (reference sequence). The CDR3 runs to 14 residues. The germline V and J ends were trimmed by 5 bases and 3 bases, with 14 bases remaining between them. The CDR3 sequence: CASSKDRKSYEQYF. In nucleotides, the CDR3 is TGTGCCAGCAGCAAAGACAGGAAGAGCTACGAGCAGTACTTC.

V is TRBV5-1 and J is TRBJ1-3, with TRBD1 as a possible D gene (6 bases). Trimming took off 4 bases at V and 4 bases at J, with 15 bases between the two ends. The length of the CDR3 is 15 residues. CDR1 and CDR2 (germline): SGHRS, YFSETQ. The CDR3 DNA follows: TGCGCCAGCAGCCCGGCGGGGGCAGGGGGAAACACCATATATTTT. Protein sequence: CASSPAGAGGNTIYF.

The chain uses TRBV11-2 and TRBJ1-1; unclear D gene. Germline V gives CDR1 SGHAT, CDR2 FQNNGV. CDR3 length: 14 amino acids. V was pared by 8 bases and J by 1 base, with 14 bases between. In nucleotides, the CDR3 is TGTGCCAGCGCAACCAGACACGGGAACACTGAAGCTTTCTTT. This gives the protein CASATRHGNTEAFF.

This rearrangement joins TRBV5-1 to TRBJ1-2; 7 positions agree with TRBD1. The trim removed 4 bases at V and 8 bases at J, leaving 8 bases unmatched. This CDR3 is 13 amino acids long. CDR1 is SGHRS, CDR2 YFSETQ, per germline. The DNA for the CDR3 is TGCGCCAGCAGCCCGACGACAGGGAAGGGCTACACCTTC. This gives the protein CASSPTTGKGYTF.

CDR3 loop: CASSIPGGNYGYTF. Here the CDR3 DNA reads TGTGCCAGTAGTATACCCGGGGGGAACTATGGCTACACCTTC. This rearrangement joins TRBV19 to TRBJ1-2; possible D gene TRBD1, 5 bases. V lost 2 bases and J 2 bases, leaving 9 bases between the germline ends. This CDR3 is 14 amino acids long. Looked up from germline, CDR1 is LNHDA and CDR2 is SQIVND (reference sequence).

The rearrangement links TRBV5-1 to TRBJ2-1, with 8 bases aligning to TRBD2. Unmatched junction bases numbered 2, after V lost 0 bases and J lost 6 bases. This CDR3 spans 14 amino acids. CDR1 and CDR2 (germline): SGHRS, YFSETQ. DNA for the CDR3: TGCGCCAGCAGCTTGGGGGGGACTAGCAATGAGCAGTTCTTC. This codes for CASSLGGTSNEQFF. Looking up the rest from reference TRBV5-1 and TRBJ2-1 gives the full variable domain: KAGVTQTPRYLIKTRGQQVTLSCSPISGHRSVSWYQQTPGQGLQFLFEYFSETQRNKGNFPGRFSGRQFSNSRSEMNVSTLELGDSALYLCASSLGGTSNEQFFGPGTRLTVL.

CDR3 protein: CASSPTGLAGEMQYF. DNA for the CDR3: TGTGCCAGCTCACCGACAGGACTAGCGGGAGAAATGCAGTACTTC. J is TRBJ2-7 and V is TRBV18; 13 bases line up with TRBD2. This CDR3 has 15 residues. Germline CDR1 is KGHSH and CDR2 is LQKENI. The ends lost 3 bases at V and 9 bases at J; junction bases unmatched: 8.

The chain joins TRBV4-2 to TRBJ2-1; no clear D. The CDR3 totals 14 residues. The ends were cut back, 0 bases at V and 3 bases at J, with 6 bases in the middle. The germline CDR1 and CDR2 sequences are LGHNA and YNFKEQ. As DNA, the CDR3 is TGTGCCAGCAGCCAAGATCGGGTCTACAATGAGCAGTTCTTC. It specifies CASSQDRVYNEQFF.

This CDR3 is CASSKIAGVPKNYYNEQFF. The CDR3 DNA reads as TGTGCCAGCAGCAAAATAGCGGGAGTCCCAAAGAACTACTACAATGAGCAGTTCTTC. The V gene is TRBV21-1, the J gene TRBJ2-1; the D segment call TRBD2 is taken from the table without a DNA check. TRBV21-1 is a pseudogene segment. The CDR3 is 19 amino acids.

The V and J genes are TRBV6-5 and TRBJ1-1; TRBD1 might be the D (6 bases). Trimming took 4 bases from V and 8 from J, leaving 14 bases between them. The CDR3 is 13 residues long. Germline V lookup: CDR1 MNHEY, CDR2 SVGAGI. This CDR3 reads CASSWAGDKEAFF. CDR3 nucleotides: TGTGCCAGCAGTTGGGCAGGGGACAAGGAAGCTTTCTTT.

The CDR3 sequence is CASSVVGGNYEQYF. DNA of the CDR3: TGCGCCAGCAGTGTCGTGGGAGGGAACTACGAGCAGTACTTC. V and J are TRBV10-2 and TRBJ2-7; 7 bases map to TRBD2. V gave up 4 bases and J gave up 3 bases; unmatched junction bases: 6. The germline V gene has CDR1 WSHSY and CDR2 SAAADI. The CDR3 spans 14 residues.

The chain employs TRBV5-1 and TRBJ1-1; 8 bases are shared with TRBD1. CDR1 and CDR2 (germline): SGHRS, YFSETQ. The CDR3 loop spans 14 amino acids. The trim removed 0 bases at V and 8 bases at J, leaving 6 bases unmatched. The CDR3 coding sequence is TGCGCCAGCAGCTTGGAACAGGGGGGAGTAGAAGCTTTCTTT. Translated, it gives CASSLEQGGVEAFF.

This clone was counted only a few times. The chain recombines TRBV4-1 with TRBJ2-7; 7 positions agree with TRBD1. Germline V gene lookup returns CDR1 MGHRA and CDR2 YSYEKL. The V and J ends lost 3 bases and 6 bases, in that order; junction bases with no gene match: 8. CDR3 size: 14 residues. The CDR3: CASSQDRHRGEQYF. Written as DNA, the CDR3 is TGCGCCAGCAGCCAGGATCGACACAGGGGCGAGCAGTACTTC.

The genes are TRBV11-2 and TRBJ1-1, with a weak D call TRBD1 (5 bases). Trimming stripped 0 bases from V and 1 base from J, with 9 bases between. The CDR3 loop spans 15 amino acids. From germline, CDR1 is SGHAT and CDR2 FQNNGV. The CDR3 sequence is CASSLEPGQNTEAFF. The CDR3, as DNA: TGTGCCAGCAGCTTAGAACCCGGACAGAACACTGAAGCTTTCTTT.

V gene TRBV29-1 combines with J gene TRBJ2-1; D gene uncertain. The CDR3 is 13 amino acids. Germline CDR1 is SQVTM and CDR2 is ANQGSEA. V dropped 4 bases and J dropped 3 bases, with 10 bases sitting between them. CDR3 bases: TGCAGCGTTGTACCCTCGGGCTACAATGAGCAGTTCTTC. It specifies CSVVPSGYNEQFF.

The rearrangement links TRBV11-2 to TRBJ2-1; D ambiguous. The germline CDR1 and CDR2 sequences are SGHAT and FQNNGV. V was trimmed by 1 base and J by 4 bases, leaving 17 bases between them. The CDR3 covers 17 residues. CDR3 sequence: CASSLVPFAEYYNEQFF. In DNA, the CDR3 is TGTGCCAGCAGCTTAGTCCCCTTTGCGGAGTATTACAATGAGCAGTTCTTC.

The V and J genes are TRBV25-1 and TRBJ2-2; 7 bases map to TRBD1. The CDR3 runs 15 residues. CDR1 and CDR2 from the germline V gene are MGHDK and SYGVNS. V was clipped by 4 bases and J by 3 bases; unmatched bases: 5. The CDR3 DNA sequence: TGTGCCAGCAGTGTATCGACAGGGTACACCGGGGAGCTGTTTTTT. Encoded protein: CASSVSTGYTGELFF.